This TCR beta chain stems from a study of Tregs in tolerant kidney transplant recipients. Study context: An approximately 3-day belatacept mixed lymphocyte reaction, sometimes plus 5-day graft donor restimulation, preceded CD4+CD25+CD127- sorting. Recipient cells were told from donor cells by antibody staining. Findings and limits, study-wide: Few patients were studied, so findings need validation in larger groups. The most relevant donor-specific Treg TCRbeta repertoire apparently came from expansion with activated donor B cells.

Repertoires were generated with immunoSEQ multiplex PCR, while TCRdb's copy carries only in-frame clones and drops some. Found here are roughly 40,000 clones, around 95% of them singletons; the top ten hold more than 0.35%. On this clone: Antigen: not known.

The ends were cut back, 5 bases at V and 3 bases at J, with 11 bases in the middle. The CDR3 consists of 13 residues. Germline V CDR1 and CDR2: SGHTA, FQGNSA. The receptor comes from a human donor in good health. V is TRBV7-2 and J is TRBJ2-7, with D perhaps TRBD2 (5 bases). Sequenced: Tregs from blood cultured with allogeneic cells. CDR3 nucleotide sequence: TGTGCCAGCAGCCCCCCGGGGAACTACGAGCAGTACTTC. Protein sequence: CASSPPGNYEQYF.